This T cell receptor (beta chain) was sequenced for a study of spatial heterogeneity in lung cancer. The time point was: sample taken at primary tumor resection. Unmatched junction bases numbered 5, after V lost 4 bases and J lost 4 bases. The CDR3 length is 15 residues. Germline V gene sequence: CDR1 SEHNR, CDR2 FQNEAQ (reference sequence). Concerning this clonotype itself: The antigen is unknown.

The study, taken as a whole, reports: For expanded intratumoral alpha and beta TCRs, counts tracked tumor mutation counts.

TCR cDNA molecules were tagged individually, and each one carried a unique molecular identifier. In TCRdb, the 5' RACE reads were re-called with MiXCR into one record per CDR3 protein. The sample contains roughly 5,000 distinct CDR3 sequences, more than 20% of which appear only once. J is TRBJ2-3 and V is TRBV7-9, with TRBD2 matching 10 bases. The clonotype was recovered from a male donor with early-stage non-small cell lung cancer. Here the sequenced sample was lung tumor tissue, taken at surgery. CDR3 sequence: CASSYTSGISDTQYF. The DNA for the CDR3 is TGTGCCAGCAGCTATACTAGCGGGATCTCAGATACGCAGTATTTT. The whole variable domain, filled in from reference TRBV7-9 and TRBJ2-3, reads DTGVSQNPRHKITKRGQNVTFRCDPISEHNRLYWYRQTLGQGPEFLTYFQNEAQLEKSRLLSDRFSAERPKGSFSTLEIQRTEQGDSAMYLCASSYTSGISDTQYFGPGTRLTVL.